The clone carrying this T cell receptor beta chain was counted at least ten times. Regarding time point: newly diagnosed GD, antithyroid drugs for less than 3 months. PBMCs were the source of the RNA used for TCR sequencing. The sample is drawn from a study of regulatory T cells in long-lasting Graves disease. TCR beta libraries were built with iRepertoire HTBI primers and Arm-PCR of CDR3 regions. One entry per CDR3 protein results from TCRdb running MiXCR on the multiplex PCR reads. This table holds hundreds of thousands of distinct CDR3 sequences, about a sixth found once. This CDR3 is built from 16 residues. V was trimmed by 0 bases and J by 4 bases, leaving 14 bases between them. From germline, CDR1 is SGHRS and CDR2 YFSETQ. These data also formed part of another study, on T cells in Graves' hyperthyroidism and ophthalmopathy. That study reports: For Graves' hyperthyroidism to be stable, ophthalmopathy could not progress within 18 months. First-round RT-PCR targeting the TCR CDR3 was performed with the HTBI primer set.

The material sequenced was peripheral blood mononuclear cells (PBMCs), taken at new diagnosis, from a patient treated with antithyroid drugs. The V and J genes are TRBV5-1 and TRBJ2-1; D is uncertain. This TCR derives from a young woman with Graves disease. CDR3 protein: CASSLAGPFSYNEQFF. CDR3 nucleotide sequence: TGCGCCAGCAGCTTGGCCGGGCCCTTTAGTTACAATGAGCAGTTCTTC. Filled out from reference TRBV5-1 and TRBJ2-1, the complete variable domain reads KAGVTQTPRYLIKTRGQQVTLSCSPISGHRSVSWYQQTPGQGLQFLFEYFSETQRNKGNFPGRFSGRQFSNSRSEMNVSTLELGDSALYLCASSLAGPFSYNEQFFGPGTRLTVL.